What follows describes a single T cell receptor (beta chain). Patients with alopecia areata provided lesional scalp punch biopsies as well as peripheral blood. These data are taken from a study of CD8+ T cells in alopecia areata. About the research overall: Treated patients received oral tofacitinib, 5 to 10 mg twice daily. Treatment with tofacitinib (6 to 18 months) was followed by 6 months off drug.

This CDR3 is 15 amino acids long. Germline V CDR1 and CDR2: SGHTA, FQGNSA. The V end was cut by 3 bases, the J end by 6 bases, with 14 bases between. As the sequencing template, cDNA was produced by extracting RNA and reverse transcribing it. The table came from immunoSEQ multiplex PCR; TCRdb's copy has only in-frame clones and leaves some out. The table includes more than 85,000 clones, around two fifths detected once. Sequenced sample: CD4+ T cells sorted from blood. The source of this sequence is a human donor with alopecia areata. The genes are TRBV7-2 and TRBJ2-2, with a possible D match to TRBD1 (6 bases). The CDR3 DNA sequence: TGTGCCAGCAGCTTGGCCTGGGGACAAGCCGGGGAGCTGTTTTTT. Translation: CASSLAWGQAGELFF. Full variable domain (outside the CDR3, taken from reference TRBV7-2 and TRBJ2-2): GAGVSQSPSNKVTEKGKDVELRCDPISGHTALYWYRQSLGQGLEFLIYFQGNSAPDKSGLPSDRFSAERTGGSVSTLTIQRTQQEDSAVYLCASSLAWGQAGELFFGEGSRLTVL.